The rows below give T cell receptor beta chains drawn from one sample of a study of T-cell reconstitution after alpha-beta-depleted transplantation in children. MiXCR, run by TCRdb on the PCR reads, gives a single entry per CDR3 protein. The table lists hundreds of thousands of distinct CDR3 sequences, about an eighth of them singletons. Sequencing was performed on PBMCs, mostly from graft donor cells, taken 360 days after TCRalphabeta/CD19-depleted stem cell transplant. These receptors were obtained from a male patient aged 5 to 17 who had a stem cell transplant for acute myeloid leukemia, so the T cells may come from the graft donor. Both conserved end residues are part of each CDR3. A D gene is named only where the DNA matches it firmly. Clone size, where shown, is once, few, many, or a class for clones that have expanded.

size	V	J	D	DNA	CDR3
few	TRBV25-1	TRBJ1-6	TRBD1	TGTGCCAGCAGTGAGACAGGGCGGAATTCACCCCTCCACTTT	CASSETGRNSPLHF
-	TRBV15	TRBJ1-2	TRBD1	TGTGCCACCAGCAGAGAGACAGGGGGTAGATTGGGCTACACCTTC	CATSRETGGRLGYTF
few	TRBV5-1	TRBJ2-1	-	TGCGCCAGCAGCCGCCGACCGATCCTCAATGAGCAGTTCTTC	CASSRRPILNEQFF
many	TRBV11-3	TRBJ2-7	TRBD2	TGTGCCAGCACCCTTAGAGGGCTAGCGGGAGCAGGCAGCCACGAGCAGTACTTC	CASTLRGLAGAGSHEQYF
many	TRBV29-1	TRBJ2-7	-	TGCAGCGTTGAAATCGGCTACGAGCAGTACTTC	CSVEIGYEQYF
few	TRBV9	TRBJ2-4	-	TGTGCCAGCAGCGTAGAGGGCACCAAGTACTTC	CASSVEGTKYF
few	TRBV20-1	TRBJ1-5	TRBD1	TGCAGTGCTAGGTGGACAGGGTCCGGCCCCCAGCATTTT	CSARWTGSGPQHF
-	TRBV4-3	TRBJ2-1	-	TGCGCCAGCAGCCAAGATATCACTAGTGTGTCCAATGAGCAGTTCTTC	CASSQDITSVSNEQFF
-	TRBV18	TRBJ1-2	-	TGTGCCAGCTCACCACTGAAAGGGCACACCTTC	CASSPLKGHTF
-	TRBV20-1	TRBJ2-1	TRBD2	TGCAGTGCTAGAGATTTACGGCTAGCGGGAGTTAATGAGCAGTTCTTC	CSARDLRLAGVNEQFF
many	TRBV6-6	TRBJ1-1	-	TGTGCCAGCAGTTACGAAGGGGAGACTGAAGCTTTCTTT	CASSYEGETEAFF
many	TRBV6-5	TRBJ2-7	TRBD1	TGTGCCAGCAGTTGGTCCGGGACAGGGATCGAGAAGCAGTACTTC	CASSWSGTGIEKQYF
few	TRBV10-3	TRBJ2-7	-	TGTGCCATCAGTGAACAGGCGTACGAGCAGTACTTC	CAISEQAYEQYF
-	TRBV12-3/TRBV12-4	TRBJ2-1	TRBD2	TGTGCCAGCAGTTTAATCTTGAGGACTAGCGCCAGCTCCTACAATGAGCAGTTCTTC	CASSLILRTSASSYNEQFF
-	TRBV2	TRBJ2-1	-	TGTGCCAGCAGTGAAGCGGGAGTAGCAGAGATCGAATGGAATGAGCAGTTCTTC	CASSEAGVAEIEWNEQFF
few	TRBV15	TRBJ2-2	-	TGTGCCACCAGCAGAGACGAGGGAGGAGGTACCGGGGAGCTGTTTTTT	CATSRDEGGGTGELFF
many	TRBV4-3	TRBJ2-2	TRBD2	TGCGCCAGCAGCCGGAGACTAGCGGTGAACACCGGGGAGCTGTTTTTT	CASSRRLAVNTGELFF
-	TRBV5-1	TRBJ2-7	TRBD2	TGCGCCAGCTGGGAACGCGGGAGGGGCGACGAGCAGTACTTC	CASWERGRGDEQYF
-	TRBV11-1	TRBJ2-7	-	TGTGCCAGCAGCTCGCGAGGGACCGAGCCCTACGAGCAGTACTTC	CASSSRGTEPYEQYF
few	TRBV27	TRBJ2-1	TRBD2	TGTGCCAGCAGTTCCCCAGCTAGCGGGGCCTACAATGAGCAGTTCTTC	CASSSPASGAYNEQFF
few	TRBV7-2	TRBJ2-5	-	TGTGCCAGCAGCCGACCTCTGAAGGGAGAGACCCAGTACTTC	CASSRPLKGETQYF
-	TRBV14	TRBJ2-2	-	TGTGCCAGCAGCCAACTACACGGGGCTTTTGCGTCAAGGAACACCGGGGAGCTGTTTTTT	CASSQLHGAFASRNTGELFF
many	TRBV5-1	TRBJ2-7	TRBD1	TGCGCCAGCAGCTTGGAGGGGACAGGGTTCTACGAGCAGTACTTC	CASSLEGTGFYEQYF
few	TRBV12-3/TRBV12-4	TRBJ2-5	-	TGTGCCAGCAGTTTCAGAGGGGCGGTGACTGAGACCCAGTACTTC	CASSFRGAVTETQYF
few	TRBV29-1	TRBJ2-1	TRBD2	TGCAGCGTTGCGCCTAGCGGGAGTAAGAATGAGCAGTTCTTC	CSVAPSGSKNEQFF
many	TRBV14	TRBJ2-1	-	TGTGCCAGCAGCCAAGTGGGGGGCCACAATGAGCAGTTCTTC	CASSQVGGHNEQFF
few	TRBV29-1	TRBJ2-7	TRBD2	TGCAGCGCCCGCACGGGACTAGCGGGAACGGGCGAGCAGTACTTC	CSARTGLAGTGEQYF
-	TRBV29-1	TRBJ2-7	-	TGCACCGGGGGCACTTTCTACGAGCAGTACTTC	CTGGTFYEQYF
-	TRBV12-3/TRBV12-4	TRBJ1-1	-	TGTGCCAGCAGTCCCCGGACAGCCCCATCGGGCACTGAAGCTTTCTTT	CASSPRTAPSGTEAFF
-	TRBV6-1	TRBJ1-5	-	TGTGCCAGCAGCCCAGGGTTGGTTCAGCCCCAGCATTTT	CASSPGLVQPQHF
few	TRBV28	TRBJ2-1	TRBD1	TGTGCCAGCAGTACCCTAGGACAGGGCTCGAGGGACACACGGGGTGAGCAGTTCTTC	CASSTLGQGSRDTRGEQFF
few	TRBV28	TRBJ2-7	TRBD2	TGTGCCAGCAGATCTCCGGGACTAGAGCACCACGAGCAGTACTTC	CASRSPGLEHHEQYF
few	TRBV12-3/TRBV12-4	TRBJ1-1	TRBD1	TGTGCCAGCACCTGGGACAGGTTGAACACTGAAGCTTTCTTT	CASTWDRLNTEAFF
few	TRBV20-1	TRBJ2-5	TRBD2	TGCAGTGCTAGCGGGGGAACTAGCGACCCCGGGACCCAGTACTTC	CSASGGTSDPGTQYF
many	TRBV20-1	TRBJ1-3	-	TGCAGTGCTAGAGATACCCGCTTGCCTGGAAACACCATATATTTT	CSARDTRLPGNTIYF
few	TRBV5-1	TRBJ2-4	TRBD1	TGCGCCAGCAGCTGGCTCACCGGGACAGGAGGCATTCAGTACTTC	CASSWLTGTGGIQYF
many	TRBV29-1	TRBJ2-7	TRBD2	TGCAGCGTAACGAGCGGGAGCTCCTACGAGCAGTACTTC	CSVTSGSSYEQYF
many	TRBV5-6	TRBJ2-7	TRBD1	TGTGCCAGCAGAGACAGGGGGCGCAGCGAGCAGTACTTC	CASRDRGRSEQYF